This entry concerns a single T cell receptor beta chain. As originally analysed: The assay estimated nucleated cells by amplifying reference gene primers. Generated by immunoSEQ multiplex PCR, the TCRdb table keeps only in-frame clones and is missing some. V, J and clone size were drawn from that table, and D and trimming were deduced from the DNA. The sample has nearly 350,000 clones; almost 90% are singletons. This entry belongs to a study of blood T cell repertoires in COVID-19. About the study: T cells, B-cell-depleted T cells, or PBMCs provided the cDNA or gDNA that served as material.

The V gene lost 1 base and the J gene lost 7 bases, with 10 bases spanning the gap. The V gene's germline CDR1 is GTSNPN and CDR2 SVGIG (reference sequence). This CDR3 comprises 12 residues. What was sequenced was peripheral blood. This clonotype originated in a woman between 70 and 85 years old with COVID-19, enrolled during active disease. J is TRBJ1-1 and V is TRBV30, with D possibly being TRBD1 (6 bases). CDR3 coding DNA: TGTGCCTGGAGTGCCACAGGGTTTGAAGCTTTCTTT. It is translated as CAWSATGFEAFF.